The 30 T cell receptor beta chains below were found in one sample sequenced in a study of T-cell memory formation after mild COVID-19. Each CDR3 protein is one row after TCRdb ran MiXCR on the 5' RACE reads. The data contain about 200,000 distinct CDR3 sequences, 9.5% of them singletons. The source material was PBMCs or a T cell subset sorted from them (not recorded which). The receptor source for this set is a man aged 18 to 29 who had mild COVID-19 (a few samples of this study predate the infection). Cell type and time point are not known.

This clonotype appeared a single time. CDR3 in DNA: TGTGCCAGCAGTGGCAATGGGAGGGTTATGTTTTTT. It encodes CASSGNGRVMFF. This rearrangement joins TRBV25-1 to TRBJ1-4; D is ambiguous. This CDR3 is built from 12 residues. CDR1 MGHDK and CDR2 SYGVNS come from the germline V gene. Trimming took 4 bases from V and 15 from J, leaving 15 bases between them.

This clonotype was counted between two and nine times. J is TRBJ2-2 and V is TRBV5-5; no clear D gene. Per germline, CDR1 SGHKS and CDR2 YYEKEE (reference sequence). V lost 1 base, J lost 7 bases, and 17 bases lay in between. The CDR3 length is 16 residues. CDR3: CASSLWIGKGHGELFF. The CDR3 nucleotides read TGTGCCAGCAGCTTGTGGATTGGCAAGGGCCACGGGGAGCTGTTTTTT.

This clonotype showed up many times. V is TRBV20-1 and J is TRBJ1-5; no firm D call. The CDR3 extends over 13 amino acids. V lost 2 bases to trimming and J lost 0 bases, with 5 bases between them. CDR1 and CDR2 from the germline V gene are DFQATT and SNEGSKA (reference sequence). CDR3 in DNA: TGCAGTGCTAGATCGGATAGCAATCAGCCCCAGCATTTT. This codes for CSARSDSNQPQHF.

This clonotype was observed a few times. This chain connects TRBV6-5 to TRBJ1-1, with TRBD1 matching over 8 bases. This CDR3 is 13 amino acids long. V lost 6 bases and J lost 5; bases outside the gene matches: 5. In germline, CDR1 is MNHEY, CDR2 SVGAGI. This CDR3 is CASSQGAGTEAFF. As DNA, the CDR3 is TGTGCCAGCAGCCAGGGGGCGGGAACTGAAGCTTTCTTT.

The table lists this clonotype with a few counts. This chain links TRBV15 with TRBJ2-7, with 7 bases identical to TRBD1. Germline values: CDR1 LNHNV, CDR2 YYDKDF (reference sequence). This CDR3 is built from 16 residues. Germline trimming cut 2 bases from V and 0 bases from J; bases unmatched to any gene: 7. CDR3 residues: CATSRNPGQSSYEQYV. The CDR3 DNA sequence: TGTGCCACCAGCAGAAATCCGGGACAGAGCTCCTACGAGCAGTACGTC.

V is TRBV7-8 and J is TRBJ1-6; 10 bases agree with TRBD1. J was trimmed by 7 bases and V by 5 bases; bases with no gene match: 2. Germline lookup yields CDR1 SGHVS and CDR2 FQNEAQ. The CDR3 loop spans 14 amino acids. The CDR3 loop reads CASSQDRGNSPLHF. CDR3 nucleotide sequence: TGTGCCAGCAGCCAGGACAGGGGGAATTCACCCCTCCACTTT. Full variable domain (remainder filled in from reference TRBV7-8 and TRBJ1-6): GAGVSQSPRYKVAKRGQDVALRCDPISGHVSLFWYQQALGQGPEFLTYFQNEAQLDKSGLPSDRFFAERPEGSVSTLKIQRTQQEDSAVYLCASSQDRGNSPLHFGNGTRLTVT.

This clonotype occurred many times. This chain connects TRBV7-2 to TRBJ2-3, with 10 bases lining up with TRBD2. Per germline, CDR1 SGHTA and CDR2 FQGNSA. The CDR3 spans 17 residues. The V segment lost 1 base and the J segment 5 bases; nucleotides outside the gene matches: 9. CDR3 DNA sequence: TGTGCCAGCAGCTTAGGCATAAGCGGGGGGGCCGTAGATACGCAGTATTTT. This sequence encodes CASSLGISGGAVDTQYF.

J is TRBJ2-7 and V is TRBV12-3 or TRBV12-4, with 14 bases matching TRBD2. CDR3 length: 16 residues. Trimming removed 5 bases from V and 5 bases from J; junction bases left unmatched: 8. DNA of the CDR3: TGTGCCAGCAGTCCGCCGGGACTAGCGGGGGTAAACGAGCAGTACTTC. Encoded protein: CASSPPGLAGVNEQYF.

This clonotype has at least ten counts. The rearrangement uses TRBV20-1 and TRBJ2-7, with D perhaps TRBD1 (6 bases). Germline V gives CDR1 DFQATT, CDR2 SNEGSKA (reference sequence). The V end lost 1 base, the J end lost 5 bases, and 15 bases lay between the germline ends. The CDR3 loop spans 14 amino acids. CDR3 nucleotides: TGCAGTGCTAGAGCGACAGGCCCTCGCGACGAGCAGTACTTC. It yields the protein CSARATGPRDEQYF.

V usage is TRBV30 and J usage is TRBJ2-5, with D unresolved. Trimming stripped 5 bases from V and 5 bases from J, with 12 bases between. CDR3 length: 12 amino acids. Germline V gives CDR1 GTSNPN, CDR2 SVGIG (reference sequence). CDR3 DNA: TGTGCCTGGGGTAGTGGAGCGGAGACCCAGTACTTC. Protein: CAWGSGAETQYF.

V is TRBV5-4 and J is TRBJ1-2; no definite D call. V lost 4 bases and J lost 7, with 14 bases in between. The CDR3 is 13 residues long. Germline CDR1 SGHNT, CDR2 YYREEE (reference sequence). The CDR3 coding sequence is TGTGCCAGCAGCGCACCTATCAGTGGTGGCTACACCTTC. Translating it yields CASSAPISGGYTF.

The V and J genes are TRBV6-2 or TRBV6-3 and TRBJ2-7; D is undetermined. Germline V gene sequence: CDR1 MNHEY, CDR2 SVGEGT. CDR3 length: 14 residues. Trimming left V 3 bases short and J 3 bases short, with 12 bases between. The CDR3 reads CASSYPRPNYEQYF. In nucleotides, the CDR3 is TGTGCCAGCAGTTATCCGCGTCCAAACTACGAGCAGTACTTC.

The chain carries TRBV7-9 and TRBJ1-2; D unresolved. Trimming removed 4 bases from V and 1 base from J, with 19 bases in between. CDR3 length equals 17 residues. CDR1 and CDR2 (germline): SEHNR, FQNEAQ (reference sequence). The CDR3 DNA is TGTGCCAGCAGCTCGCCCGGGCCTCAGCGCGTTAACTATGGCTACACCTTC. Protein product: CASSSPGPQRVNYGYTF.

This clonotype was seen a few times. The rearrangement uses TRBV20-1 and TRBJ2-5; D uncertain. V dropped 5 bases and J dropped 2 bases, with 9 bases sitting between them. The CDR3 runs to 12 residues. Germline V gene lookup returns CDR1 DFQATT and CDR2 SNEGSKA (reference sequence). CDR3 loop: CSAPRVQETQYF. The CDR3 DNA reads as TGCAGTGCTCCCCGGGTTCAAGAGACCCAGTACTTC.

The chain combines TRBV5-1 with TRBJ1-4; D is perhaps TRBD1 (5 bases). Germline V gene data show CDR1 as SGHRS and CDR2 as YFSETQ. With 2 bases removed from V and 4 bases from J, the gap between germline ends came to 9 bases. This CDR3 contains 14 residues. The CDR3 region is CASSFGARNEKLFF. CDR3 bases: TGCGCCAGCAGCTTTGGGGCACGTAATGAAAAACTGTTTTTT.

The CDR3 sequence: CASSQLAGALSGANVLTF. DNA of the CDR3: TGTGCCAGCAGCCAGCTTGCAGGGGCCCTCTCTGGGGCCAACGTCCTGACTTTC. The chain carries TRBV4-2 and TRBJ2-6, with D possibly being TRBD1 (6 bases). CDR3 length: 18 residues. Trimming removed 3 bases at V and 0 bases at J, with 15 bases between. In germline, CDR1 is LGHNA, CDR2 YNFKEQ.

This clonotype was found a few times. This sequence joins TRBV5-1 and TRBJ2-1, with 8 bases identical to TRBD2. V trimming: 5 bases; J trimming: 4 bases; junction bases outside the gene matches: 11. The germline gives CDR1 SGHRS, CDR2 YFSETQ. There are 16 residues in the CDR3. DNA of the CDR3: TGCGCCAGCAGTTTACCCCTAGCGGGCATATACAATGAGCAGTTCTTC. It specifies CASSLPLAGIYNEQFF. Variable domain in full (rest from reference TRBV5-1 and TRBJ2-1): KAGVTQTPRYLIKTRGQQVTLSCSPISGHRSVSWYQQTPGQGLQFLFEYFSETQRNKGNFPGRFSGRQFSNSRSEMNVSTLELGDSALYLCASSLPLAGIYNEQFFGPGTRLTVL.

This clonotype appeared a few times. This chain connects TRBV20-1 to TRBJ1-3, with 10 bases identical to TRBD1. The trim removed 0 bases at V and 4 bases at J, leaving 6 bases unmatched. This CDR3 has 16 residues. The V gene's germline CDR1 is DFQATT and CDR2 SNEGSKA (reference sequence). CDR3 in DNA: TGCAGTGCTAGAGAGCAGACAGGGGGCACGGGAAACACCATATATTTT. This codes for CSAREQTGGTGNTIYF.

The genes are TRBV6-2 or TRBV6-3 and TRBJ1-5, with D perhaps matching TRBD1 (5 bases). Looked up from germline, CDR1 is MNHEY and CDR2 is SVGEGT. The CDR3 is 16 residues long. Trimming removed 7 bases from V and 4 bases from J, with 20 bases in between. CDR3 nucleotides: TGTGCCAGCACCCACAGCCAGGGTCGGGGGAATCAGCCCCAGCATTTT. Translation gives CASTHSQGRGNQPQHF.

This clonotype turned up a few times. This sequence joins TRBV4-3 and TRBJ1-3; D unresolved. Trimming removed 3 bases from V and 4 bases from J, with 16 bases in between. The CDR3 is 16 amino acids. CDR1 is LGHNA, CDR2 YSLEER, per germline. Here the CDR3 reads CASSHDAATSGNTIYF. CDR3 bases: TGCGCCAGCAGCCACGATGCAGCAACCTCCGGAAACACCATATATTTT.

This clonotype was found a few times. The rearrangement joins TRBV12-3 or TRBV12-4 to TRBJ1-2; tentatively, D is TRBD1 (5 bases). This CDR3 is built from 13 residues. Trimming removed 1 base from V and 8 bases from J, with 11 bases in between. The CDR3 DNA sequence: TGTGCCAGCAGTTTAGTTCCCGGGGGAGGCTACACCTTC. Translating gives CASSLVPGGGYTF.

This clonotype was observed at least ten times. This chain's CDR3 is CASSRNRGLGNIQYF. For the CDR3, the DNA is TGTGCCAGCAGCCGAAACAGGGGACTGGGGAACATTCAGTACTTC. This rearrangement joins TRBV7-2 to TRBJ2-4, with D perhaps matching TRBD1 (7 bases). Germline CDR1 and CDR2: SGHTA and FQGNSA. V lost 5 bases to trimming and J lost 7 bases, with 18 bases between them. The CDR3 length is 15 residues.

This clonotype was recorded many times. The J gene is TRBJ1-4, the V gene TRBV25-1, with D perhaps matching TRBD1 (6 bases). CDR3 length: 15 residues. Germline lookup yields CDR1 MGHDK and CDR2 SYGVNS. V lost 3 bases to trimming and J lost 5 bases, with 13 bases between them. The chain's CDR3 is CASSDLGGGNEKLFF. DNA of the CDR3: TGTGCCAGCAGTGATCTGGGGGGCGGGAATGAAAAACTGTTTTTT. The full variable domain, in which reference TRBV25-1 and TRBJ1-4 provide the parts outside the CDR3, is EADIYQTPRYLVIGTGKKITLECSQTMGHDKMYWYQQDPGMELHLIHYSYGVNSTEKGDLSSESTVSRIRTEHFPLTLESARPSHTSQYLCASSDLGGGNEKLFFGSGTQLSVL.

The DNA of the CDR3 is TGCGGAGGACTAGCGGGGGGCACAGATACGCAGTATTTT. Its translation is CGGLAGGTDTQYF. The V call is TRBV20-1, the J call TRBJ2-3; 13 nucleotides match TRBD2. CDR1 is DFQATT, CDR2 SNEGSKA, per germline (reference sequence). There are 13 residues in the CDR3.

This clonotype appeared a few times. This chain joins TRBV5-4 and TRBJ2-3; TRBD2 might be the D (5 bases). Germline CDR1 SGHNT, CDR2 YYREEE (reference sequence). V was pared by 3 bases and J by 1 base, with 12 bases between. The CDR3 has 15 amino acids. CDR3 amino acids: CASSSRGRGTDTQYF. The CDR3, as DNA: TGTGCCAGCAGCTCAAGAGGGCGGGGCACAGATACGCAGTATTTT. Complete variable domain (other parts from reference TRBV5-4 and TRBJ2-3): ETGVTQSPTHLIKTRGQQVTLRCSSQSGHNTVSWYQQALGQGPQFIFQYYREEENGRGNFPPRFSGLQFPNYSSELNVNALELDDSALYLCASSSRGRGTDTQYFGPGTRLTVL.

At least ten counts were recorded for this clonotype. V is TRBV5-6 and J is TRBJ2-7; 9 bases are a match to TRBD1. Germline V gene sequence: CDR1 SGHDT, CDR2 YYEEEE. Trimming removed 2 bases from V and 5 bases from J; junction bases left unmatched: 8. The CDR3 loop spans 15 amino acids. In DNA, the CDR3 is TGTGCCAGCAGCTTCGACCGGACAGGGGTGAACGAGCAGTACTTC. Protein product: CASSFDRTGVNEQYF.

This clonotype has only a few counts. The chain uses TRBV7-2 and TRBJ1-5; 8 nucleotides line up with TRBD1. V lost 4 bases and J lost 6; bases outside the gene matches: 2. The CDR3 contains 13 residues. The germline V gene has CDR1 SGHTA and CDR2 FQGNSA. CDR3 amino acids: CASSSTGAQPQHF. The CDR3 nucleotides are TGTGCCAGCAGCTCGACAGGGGCTCAGCCCCAGCATTTT. The variable domain in full, with the rest retrieved from reference TRBV7-2 and TRBJ1-5, is GAGVSQSPSNKVTEKGKDVELRCDPISGHTALYWYRQSLGQGLEFLIYFQGNSAPDKSGLPSDRFSAERTGGSVSTLTIQRTQQEDSAVYLCASSSTGAQPQHFGDGTRLSIL.

This clonotype was seen a handful of times. The gene calls are TRBV20-1 and TRBJ1-5; 9 bases align to TRBD1. Germline values: CDR1 DFQATT, CDR2 SNEGSKA (reference sequence). The V gene end was trimmed by 8 bases and the J gene end by 6 bases; junction bases not matched to a gene: 8. The CDR3 covers 13 residues. The CDR3 sequence is CSTTGGRSQPQHF. The CDR3, as DNA: TGCAGTACCACAGGGGGCAGAAGTCAGCCCCAGCATTTT.

V gene TRBV7-9 combines with J gene TRBJ1-3; D remains ambiguous. CDR1 is SEHNR and CDR2 is FQNEAQ in the germline V gene (reference sequence). This CDR3 contains 13 residues. The germline V and J ends were trimmed by 6 bases and 0 bases, with 6 bases remaining between them. The CDR3: CASSQFSGNTIYF. The CDR3 nucleotides read TGTGCCAGCAGTCAATTCTCTGGAAACACCATATATTTT. The whole variable domain, remainder taken from reference TRBV7-9 and TRBJ1-3, is DTGVSQNPRHKITKRGQNVTFRCDPISEHNRLYWYRQTLGQGPEFLTYFQNEAQLEKSRLLSDRFSAERPKGSFSTLEIQRTEQGDSAMYLCASSQFSGNTIYFGEGSWLTVV.

The rearrangement joins TRBV4-2 to TRBJ1-1; D is possibly TRBD1 (5 bases). Germline loops: CDR1 LGHNA, CDR2 YNFKEQ. The CDR3 covers 17 residues. V was pared by 0 bases and J by 4 bases, with 18 bases between. CDR3 amino acids: CASSQEIRRGLGTEAFF. DNA for the CDR3: TGTGCCAGCAGCCAAGAGATTCGGAGGGGACTAGGCACTGAAGCTTTCTTT.